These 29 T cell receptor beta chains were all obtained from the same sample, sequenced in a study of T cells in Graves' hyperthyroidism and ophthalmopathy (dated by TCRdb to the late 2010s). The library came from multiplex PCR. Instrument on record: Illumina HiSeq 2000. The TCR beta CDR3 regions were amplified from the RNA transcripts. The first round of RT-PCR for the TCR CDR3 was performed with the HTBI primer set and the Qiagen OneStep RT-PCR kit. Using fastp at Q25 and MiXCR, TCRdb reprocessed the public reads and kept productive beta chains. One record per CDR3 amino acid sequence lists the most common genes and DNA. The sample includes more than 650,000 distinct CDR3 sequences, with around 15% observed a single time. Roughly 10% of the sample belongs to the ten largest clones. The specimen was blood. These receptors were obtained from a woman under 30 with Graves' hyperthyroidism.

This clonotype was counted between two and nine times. CDR3 coding DNA: TGTGCCAGTATGGAGTGGGACACCTCTGAGAGTCAGCCCCAGCATTTT. Translation gives CASMEWDTSESQPQHF. The V call is TRBV19, the J call TRBJ1-5, with D perhaps matching TRBD1 (6 bases). CDR3 size: 16 residues. CDR1 and CDR2 from the germline V gene are LNHDA and SQIVND (reference sequence). The V end was cut by 7 bases, the J end by 6 bases, with 22 bases between. Drawing the rest from reference TRBV19 and TRBJ1-5, the complete variable domain is DGGITQSPKYLFRKEGQNVTLSCEQNLNHDAMYWYRQDPGQGLRLIYYSQIVNDFQKGDIAEGYSVSREKKESFPLTVTSAQKNPTAFYLCASMEWDTSESQPQHFGDGTRLSIL.

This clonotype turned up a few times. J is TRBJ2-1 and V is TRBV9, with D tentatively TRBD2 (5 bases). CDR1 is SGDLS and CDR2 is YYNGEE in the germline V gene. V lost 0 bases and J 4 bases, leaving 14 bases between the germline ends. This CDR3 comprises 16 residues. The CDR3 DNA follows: TGTGCCAGCAGCGTAGGGCACGGGAACAGTTACAATGAGCAGTTCTTC. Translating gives CASSVGHGNSYNEQFF.

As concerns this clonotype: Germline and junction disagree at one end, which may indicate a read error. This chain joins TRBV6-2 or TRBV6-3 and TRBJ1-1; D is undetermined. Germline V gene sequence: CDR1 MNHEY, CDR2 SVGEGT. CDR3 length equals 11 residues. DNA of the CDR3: TGTGCCACCCAAACGAACACTGCAGCTTTCTTT. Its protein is CATQTNTAAFF.

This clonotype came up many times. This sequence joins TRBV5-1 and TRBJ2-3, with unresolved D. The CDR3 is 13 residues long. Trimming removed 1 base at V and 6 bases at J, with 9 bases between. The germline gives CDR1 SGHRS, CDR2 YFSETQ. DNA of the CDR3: TGCGCCAGCAGCTTGCTCCCGTCGGATACGCAGTATTTT. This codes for CASSLLPSDTQYF.

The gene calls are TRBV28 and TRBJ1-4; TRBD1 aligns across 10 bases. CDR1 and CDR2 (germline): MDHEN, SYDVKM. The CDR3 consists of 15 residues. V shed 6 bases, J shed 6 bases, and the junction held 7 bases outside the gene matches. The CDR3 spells CASRQRQGAYEKLFF. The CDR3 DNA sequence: TGTGCCAGCAGACAAAGACAGGGGGCGTATGAAAAACTGTTTTTT. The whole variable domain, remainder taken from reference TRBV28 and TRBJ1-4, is DVKVTQSSRYLVKRTGEKVFLECVQDMDHENMFWYRQDPGLGLRLIYFSYDVKMKEKGDIPEGYSVSREKKERFSLILESASTNQTSMYLCASRQRQGAYEKLFFGSGTQLSVL.

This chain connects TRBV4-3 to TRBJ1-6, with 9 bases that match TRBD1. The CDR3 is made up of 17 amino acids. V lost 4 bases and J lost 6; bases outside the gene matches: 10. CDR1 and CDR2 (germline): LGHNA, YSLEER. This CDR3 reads CASSPSHTGGFNSPLHF. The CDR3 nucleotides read TGCGCCAGCAGCCCCTCACATACAGGGGGCTTTAATTCACCCCTCCACTTT.

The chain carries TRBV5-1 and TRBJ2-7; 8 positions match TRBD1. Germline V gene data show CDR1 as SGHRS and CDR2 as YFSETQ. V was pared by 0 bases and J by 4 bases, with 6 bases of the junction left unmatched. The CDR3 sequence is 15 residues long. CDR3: CASSLATGARYEQYF. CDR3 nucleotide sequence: TGCGCCAGCAGCTTGGCGACAGGGGCGAGATACGAGCAGTACTTC.

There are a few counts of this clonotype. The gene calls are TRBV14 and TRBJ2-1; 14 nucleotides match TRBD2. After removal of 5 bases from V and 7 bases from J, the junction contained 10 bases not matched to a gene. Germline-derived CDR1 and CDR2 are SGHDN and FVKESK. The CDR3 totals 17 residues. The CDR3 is CASSGLAGGRGLNEQFF. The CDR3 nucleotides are TGTGCCAGCAGCGGACTAGCGGGAGGACGGGGACTGAATGAGCAGTTCTTC.

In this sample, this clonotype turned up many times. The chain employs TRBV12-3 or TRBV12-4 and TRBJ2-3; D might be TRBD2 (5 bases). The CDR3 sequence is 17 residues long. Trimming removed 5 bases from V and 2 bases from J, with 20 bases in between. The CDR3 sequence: CASSVPPYAGYTDTQYF. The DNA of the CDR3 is TGTGCCAGCAGTGTCCCCCCCTATGCGGGCTACACAGATACGCAGTATTTT.

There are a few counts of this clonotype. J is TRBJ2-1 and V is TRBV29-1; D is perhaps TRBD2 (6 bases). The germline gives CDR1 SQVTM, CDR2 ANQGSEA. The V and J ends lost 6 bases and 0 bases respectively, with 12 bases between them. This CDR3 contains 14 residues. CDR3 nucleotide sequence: TGCAGCGTCTGGGACTCGAGCTCCTACAATGAGCAGTTCTTC. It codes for CSVWDSSSYNEQFF.

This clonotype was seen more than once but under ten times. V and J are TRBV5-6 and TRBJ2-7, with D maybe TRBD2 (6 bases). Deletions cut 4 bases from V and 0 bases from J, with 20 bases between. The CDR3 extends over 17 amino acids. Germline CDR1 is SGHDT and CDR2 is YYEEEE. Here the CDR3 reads CASSPGWEDESSYEQYF. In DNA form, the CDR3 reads TGTGCCAGCAGCCCGGGATGGGAGGACGAGAGCTCCTACGAGCAGTACTTC.

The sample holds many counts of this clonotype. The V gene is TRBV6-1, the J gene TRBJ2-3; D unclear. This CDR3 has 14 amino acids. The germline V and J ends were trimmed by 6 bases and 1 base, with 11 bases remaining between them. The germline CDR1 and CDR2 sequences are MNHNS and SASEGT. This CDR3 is CASSPQRGTDTQYF. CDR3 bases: TGTGCCAGCAGCCCCCAACGGGGCACAGATACGCAGTATTTT.

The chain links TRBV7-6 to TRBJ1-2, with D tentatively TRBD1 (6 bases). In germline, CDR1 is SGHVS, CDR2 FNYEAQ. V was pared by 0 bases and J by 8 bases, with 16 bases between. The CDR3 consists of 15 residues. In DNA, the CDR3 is TGTGCCAGCAGCTTAGCGGTTCGGGGGGCGCAAGGCTACACCTTC. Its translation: CASSLAVRGAQGYTF.

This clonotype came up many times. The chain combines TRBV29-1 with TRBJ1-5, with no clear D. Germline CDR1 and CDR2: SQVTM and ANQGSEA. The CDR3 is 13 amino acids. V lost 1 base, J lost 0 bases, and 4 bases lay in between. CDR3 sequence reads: CSVEVNSNQPQHF. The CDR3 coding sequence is TGCAGCGTTGAAGTGAATAGCAATCAGCCCCAGCATTTT.

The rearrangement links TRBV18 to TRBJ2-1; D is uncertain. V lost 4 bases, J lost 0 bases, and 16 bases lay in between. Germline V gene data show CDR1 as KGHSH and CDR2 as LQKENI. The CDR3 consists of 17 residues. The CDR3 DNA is TGTGCCAGCTCACAACTCGAAACGGACCGCTCCTACAATGAGCAGTTCTTC. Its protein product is CASSQLETDRSYNEQFF.

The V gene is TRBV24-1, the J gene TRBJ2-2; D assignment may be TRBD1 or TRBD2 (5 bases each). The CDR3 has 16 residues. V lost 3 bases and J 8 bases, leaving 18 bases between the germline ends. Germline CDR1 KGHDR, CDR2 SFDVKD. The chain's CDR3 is CATSDLLPSGPGELFF. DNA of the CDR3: TGTGCCACCAGTGATCTACTCCCCTCGGGGCCAGGGGAGCTGTTTTTT.

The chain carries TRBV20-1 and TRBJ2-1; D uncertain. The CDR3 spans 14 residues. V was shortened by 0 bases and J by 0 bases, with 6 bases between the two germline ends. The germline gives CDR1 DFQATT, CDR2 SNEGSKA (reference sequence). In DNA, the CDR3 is TGCAGTGCTAGAGATCGGCGCTCCTACAATGAGCAGTTCTTC. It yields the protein CSARDRRSYNEQFF.

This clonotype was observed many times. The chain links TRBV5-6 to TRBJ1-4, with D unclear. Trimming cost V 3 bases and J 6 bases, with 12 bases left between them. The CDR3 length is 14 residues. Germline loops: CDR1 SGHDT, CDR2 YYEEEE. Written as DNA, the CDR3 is TGTGCCAGCAGCTCTCGTAGAAGGCATGAAAAACTGTTTTTT. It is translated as CASSSRRRHEKLFF.

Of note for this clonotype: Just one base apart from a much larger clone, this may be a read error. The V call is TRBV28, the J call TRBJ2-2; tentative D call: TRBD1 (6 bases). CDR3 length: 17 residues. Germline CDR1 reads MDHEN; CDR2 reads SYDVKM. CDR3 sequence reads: CASSLGVGTTLFGVLFF. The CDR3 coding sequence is TGTGCCAGCAGTCTGGGGGTCGGGACAACTCTTTTCGGGGTGCTGTTTTTT.

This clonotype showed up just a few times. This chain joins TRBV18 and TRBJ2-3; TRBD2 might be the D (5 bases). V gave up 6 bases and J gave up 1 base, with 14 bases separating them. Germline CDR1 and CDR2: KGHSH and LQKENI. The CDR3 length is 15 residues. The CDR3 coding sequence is TGTGCCAGCTCCCCGGACTTCCCAGGCACAGATACGCAGTATTTT. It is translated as CASSPDFPGTDTQYF.

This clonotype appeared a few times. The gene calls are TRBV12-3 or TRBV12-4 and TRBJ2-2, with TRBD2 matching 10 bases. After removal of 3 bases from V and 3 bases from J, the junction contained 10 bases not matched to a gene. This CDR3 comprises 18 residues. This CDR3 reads CASSFRAGTSVDTGELFF. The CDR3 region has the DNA TGTGCCAGCAGTTTCAGAGCCGGGACTAGCGTTGACACCGGGGAGCTGTTTTTT.

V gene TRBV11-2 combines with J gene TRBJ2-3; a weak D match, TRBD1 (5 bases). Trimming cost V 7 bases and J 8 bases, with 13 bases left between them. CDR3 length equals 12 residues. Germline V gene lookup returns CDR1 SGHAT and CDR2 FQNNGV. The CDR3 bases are TGTGCCAGCATCCCTTTGGGGCTTACGCAGTATTTT. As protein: CASIPLGLTQYF.

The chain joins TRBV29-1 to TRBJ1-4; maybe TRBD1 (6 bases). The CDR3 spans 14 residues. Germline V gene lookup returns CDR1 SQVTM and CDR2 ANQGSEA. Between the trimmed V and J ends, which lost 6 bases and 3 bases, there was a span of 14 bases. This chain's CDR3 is CSVATGWANEKLFF. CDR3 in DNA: TGCAGCGTGGCTACAGGGTGGGCTAATGAAAAACTGTTTTTT.

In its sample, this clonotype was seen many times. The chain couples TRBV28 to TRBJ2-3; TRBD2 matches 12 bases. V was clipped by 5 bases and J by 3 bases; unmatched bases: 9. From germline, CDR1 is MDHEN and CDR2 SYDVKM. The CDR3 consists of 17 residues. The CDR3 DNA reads TGTGCCAGCAGTCAATCTCCTAGCGGGAGGGGAACAGATACGCAGTATTTT. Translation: CASSQSPSGRGTDTQYF.

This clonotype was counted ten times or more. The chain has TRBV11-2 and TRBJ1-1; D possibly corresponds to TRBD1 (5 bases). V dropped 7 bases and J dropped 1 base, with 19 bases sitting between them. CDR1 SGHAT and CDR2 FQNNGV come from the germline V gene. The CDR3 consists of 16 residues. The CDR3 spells CASTLRGLGGNTEAFF. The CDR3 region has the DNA TGTGCCAGCACTCTGCGGGGTTTGGGGGGGAACACTGAAGCTTTCTTT.

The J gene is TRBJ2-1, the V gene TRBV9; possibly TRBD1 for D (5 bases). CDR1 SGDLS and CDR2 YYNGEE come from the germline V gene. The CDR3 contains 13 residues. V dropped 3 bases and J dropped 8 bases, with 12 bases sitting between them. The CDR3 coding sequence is TGTGCCAGCAGCGGGGGATGGGGCGATGAGCAGTTCTTC. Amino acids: CASSGGWGDEQFF.

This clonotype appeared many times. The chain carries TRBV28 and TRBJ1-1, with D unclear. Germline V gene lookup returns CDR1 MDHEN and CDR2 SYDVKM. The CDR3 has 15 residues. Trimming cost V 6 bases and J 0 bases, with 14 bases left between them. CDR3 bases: TGTGCCAGCAGCATCTCGGGGTTGTTGAACACTGAAGCTTTCTTT. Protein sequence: CASSISGLLNTEAFF.

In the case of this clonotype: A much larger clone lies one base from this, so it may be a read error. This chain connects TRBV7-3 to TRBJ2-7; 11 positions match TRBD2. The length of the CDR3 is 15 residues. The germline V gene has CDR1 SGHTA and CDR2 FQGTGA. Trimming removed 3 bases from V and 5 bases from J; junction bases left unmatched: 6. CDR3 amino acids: CASSFGSGRANEQYF. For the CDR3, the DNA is TGTGCCAGCAGCTTTGGTAGCGGGAGGGCCAACGAGCAGTACTTC.

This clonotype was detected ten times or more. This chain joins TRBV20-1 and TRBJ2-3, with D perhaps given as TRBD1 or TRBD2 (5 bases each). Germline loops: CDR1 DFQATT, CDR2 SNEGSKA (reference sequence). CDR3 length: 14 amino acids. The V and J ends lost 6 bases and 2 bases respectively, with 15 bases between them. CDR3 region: CSARVGEHTDTQYF. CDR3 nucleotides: TGCAGTGCCCGAGTGGGGGAGCACACAGATACGCAGTATTTT.